This is a list of T cell receptor beta chains from one sample in a study of shared clonotypes between healthy human individuals. Profiling relied on immunoSEQ multiplex PCR, and the TCRdb table lists in-frame clones only, not all of them. The sample comprises approximately 810,000 clones, 80% to 95% of which are singletons, and approximately 25% rests with the top ten. What was sequenced was naive CD8+ T cells sorted from blood. These receptors all stem from a man aged 30 to 39 in good health. CDR3s include the opening cysteine and the closing phenylalanine or tryptophan. The D gene is left open where the match is weak. Expanded clones get a size class; other rows say once, few or many, or leave the size out.

J | D | V | size | CDR3 | DNA
TRBJ1-5 | . | TRBV4-3 | . | CASSPRPYQPQHF | TGCGCCAGCAGCCCAAGACCCTATCAGCCCCAGCATTTT
TRBJ1-2 | . | TRBV2 | few | CASTPGGLRGYTF | TGTGCCAGCACCCCGGGGGGGTTGCGAGGCTACACCTTC
TRBJ2-5 | . | TRBV30 | . | CAWALTSQETQYF | TGTGCCTGGGCCCTGACTAGTCAAGAGACCCAGTACTTC
TRBJ2-7 | TRBD1 | TRBV5-8 | . | CASSPHDRGSSYEQYF | TGTGCCAGCAGCCCGCACGACAGGGGCAGCTCCTACGAGCAGTACTTC
TRBJ2-2 | . | TRBV7-9 | . | CASSPTLAAGELFF | TGTGCCAGCAGCCCCACTTTGGCTGCCGGGGAGCTGTTTTTT
TRBJ1-3 | . | TRBV6-5 | . | CASSLLEDGNTIYF | TGTGCCAGCAGCCTCTTGGAGGATGGAAACACCATATATTTT
TRBJ2-1 | . | TRBV30 | once | CASETVGVYNEQFF | TGTGCTTCGGAGACGGTGGGTGTTTACAATGAGCAGTTCTTC
TRBJ2-1 | . | TRBV7-2 | . | CASSLLFFITENNEQFF | TGTGCCAGCAGCTTACTCTTTTTCATTACGGAAAACAATGAGCAGTTCTTC
TRBJ2-3 | TRBD2 | TRBV27 | . | CASNPLAGGVDTQYF | TGTGCCAGCAATCCGCTAGCGGGAGGTGTAGATACGCAGTATTTT
TRBJ2-7 | TRBD2 | TRBV28 | . | CASTLAGGPPYEQYF | TGTGCCAGCACCCTAGCGGGAGGGCCCCCATACGAGCAGTACTTC
TRBJ1-2 | . | TRBV5-6 | . | CASSFPPRTDFYGYTF | TGTGCCAGCAGCTTCCCACCCCGGACAGACTTCTATGGCTACACCTTC
TRBJ2-5 | . | TRBV11-2 | . | CASSSYRDGETQYF | TGTGCCAGCAGCTCTTACAGGGATGGAGAGACCCAGTACTTC
TRBJ2-3 | . | TRBV7-9 | once | CASSHYPFLATGSTDTQYF | TGTGCCAGCAGCCATTATCCCTTCCTTGCGACAGGAAGCACAGATACGCAGTATTTT
TRBJ2-7 | . | TRBV27 | . | CASSLGDPAEQYF | TGTGCCAGCAGTCTTGGGGATCCCGCCGAGCAGTACTTC
TRBJ1-4 | TRBD1 | TRBV4-1 | . | CASSLNPRGDEKLFF | TGCGCCAGCAGCCTAAATCCCAGGGGGGATGAAAAACTGTTTTTT
TRBJ2-6 | . | TRBV5-6 | . | CASSLSPGANVLTF | TGTGCCAGCAGCTTGTCACCTGGGGCCAACGTCCTGACTTTC
TRBJ2-1 | . | TRBV5-6 | . | CASSFRRRAPYNEQFF | TGTGCCAGCAGCTTCAGACGCCGGGCCCCCTACAATGAGCAGTTCTTC
TRBJ1-5 | . | TRBV15 | few | CATSRERQPQHF | TGTGCCACCAGCAGAGAACGGCAGCCCCAGCATTTT
TRBJ2-4 | . | TRBV30 | . | CAWMGRDTKNIQYF | TGTGCCTGGATGGGGCGGGACACCAAAAACATTCAGTACTTC
TRBJ2-2 | TRBD1 | TRBV7-2 | . | CASSSPIDRAGSGELFF | TGTGCCAGCAGCTCTCCGATCGACAGGGCCGGTTCCGGGGAGCTGTTTTTT
TRBJ2-1 | TRBD2 | TRBV6-5 | . | CASGVAGGVYNEQFF | TGTGCCAGCGGGGTAGCGGGAGGGGTCTACAATGAGCAGTTCTTC
TRBJ2-7 | TRBD1 | TRBV27 | . | CASSGTGPGEQYF | TGTGCCAGCTCCGGGACAGGCCCTGGCGAGCAGTACTTC